Each of the 27 T cell receptor beta chains below was sequenced from the same sample in a study of blood T cell repertoires in COVID-19 (dated by TCRdb to 2019 to 2021). Receptor libraries were prepared by the immunoSEQ multiplex PCR assay. Sourced from immuneACCESS, this table was stored by TCRdb with only in-frame sequences that have V and J called. A share of the clones is absent; for the studies checked, an unresolved V gene accounts for under half, and the remainder has no known explanation. Within this sample are about 270,000 clones, with 80% to 90% of them counted one time only. The top ten hold roughly 12% of the sample. Source material: peripheral blood. These TCRs come from a woman aged 25-40 years with COVID-19, enrolled during active disease.

The chain joins TRBV7-9 to TRBJ2-7; D is undetermined. Germline CDR1 reads SEHNR; CDR2 reads FQNEAQ (reference sequence). V was clipped by 0 bases and J by 3 bases, with 18 bases between them. This CDR3 has 17 amino acids. The CDR3 loop reads CASSLAAPEVINYEQYF. The CDR3, as DNA: TGTGCCAGCAGCTTAGCAGCACCCGAAGTAATTAACTACGAGCAGTACTTC. Together with reference TRBV7-9 and TRBJ2-7, the CDR3 gives the full variable domain: DTGVSQNPRHKITKRGQNVTFRCDPISEHNRLYWYRQTLGQGPEFLTYFQNEAQLEKSRLLSDRFSAERPKGSFSTLEIQRTEQGDSAMYLCASSLAAPEVINYEQYFGPGTRLTVT.

J is TRBJ1-4 and V is TRBV29-1; D not certain. Germline V gene data show CDR1 as SQVTM and CDR2 as ANQGSEA. The CDR3 has 10 amino acids. Trimming removed 7 bases from V and 8 bases from J, with 8 bases in between. CDR3 loop: CSGYAEKLFF. CDR3 coding DNA: TGCAGCGGCTACGCCGAAAAACTGTTTTTT.

This chain joins TRBV2 and TRBJ2-2, with D possibly matching TRBD2 (5 bases). Germline V lookup: CDR1 SNHLY, CDR2 FYNNEI. With 8 bases removed from V and 6 bases from J, the gap between germline ends came to 25 bases. CDR3 size: 17 residues. In nucleotides, the CDR3 is TGTGCCAGCGGTGGTGGTGGAGGACGCTCAAGGGCCGGGGAGCTGTTTTTT. Residues: CASGGGGGRSRAGELFF.

The chain carries TRBV28 and TRBJ2-7; 7 positions agree with TRBD1. V lost 8 bases to trimming and J lost 3 bases; unmatched junction nucleotides: 4. CDR1 is MDHEN, CDR2 SYDVKM, per germline. CDR3 length: 12 residues. CDR3 nucleotide sequence: TGTGCCAGCGGCTGGACAGGCTACGAGCAGTACTTC. Amino acid sequence: CASGWTGYEQYF.

The chain joins TRBV7-8 to TRBJ1-2; D uncertain. The germline V and J ends were trimmed by 1 base and 5 bases, with 14 bases remaining between them. The germline V gene has CDR1 SGHVS and CDR2 FQNEAQ. This CDR3 has 15 amino acids. The CDR3 spells CASSLGGERLYGYTF. The CDR3 DNA reads as TGTGCCAGCAGCTTAGGGGGAGAGAGGCTGTATGGCTACACCTTC.

The CDR3 nucleotides are TGTGCCAGCAGCCGCTGGACATTTGCAACTAATGAAAAACTGTTTTTT. This sequence encodes CASSRWTFATNEKLFF. The rearrangement uses TRBV28 and TRBJ1-4; TRBD1 might be the D (5 bases). The germline V gene has CDR1 MDHEN and CDR2 SYDVKM. CDR3 length: 16 amino acids. Trimming cost V 6 bases and J 0 bases, with 14 bases left between them.

V and J are TRBV11-2 and TRBJ1-1; D call uncertain. With 1 base removed from V and 4 bases from J, the gap between germline ends came to 16 bases. The CDR3 is 16 amino acids. CDR1 SGHAT and CDR2 FQNNGV come from the germline V gene. The CDR3 loop reads CASSLGAPGSGTEAFF. The CDR3 DNA sequence: TGTGCCAGCAGCTTAGGTGCCCCCGGGAGCGGCACTGAAGCTTTCTTT.

J is TRBJ1-6 and V is TRBV28; D might be TRBD1 (5 bases). Per the germline V gene, CDR1 is MDHEN and CDR2 is SYDVKM. This CDR3 is 15 amino acids long. Trimming removed 8 bases at V and 8 bases at J, with 19 bases between. The CDR3 spells CASFPMSRAYSPLHF. The CDR3 bases are TGTGCCAGCTTTCCGATGAGCAGGGCATATTCACCCCTCCACTTT.

This sequence joins TRBV7-9 and TRBJ1-2; D may be TRBD1 (5 bases). With 5 bases removed from V and 6 bases from J, the gap between germline ends came to 13 bases. This CDR3 spans 13 amino acids. CDR1 is SEHNR, CDR2 FQNEAQ, per germline (reference sequence). CDR3 bases: TGTGCCAGCAGCAGCAGCACAGGTCATGGCTACACCTTC. As protein: CASSSSTGHGYTF. Based on the CDR3 plus reference TRBV7-9 and TRBJ1-2, the full variable domain is DTGVSQNPRHKITKRGQNVTFRCDPISEHNRLYWYRQTLGQGPEFLTYFQNEAQLEKSRLLSDRFSAERPKGSFSTLEIQRTEQGDSAMYLCASSSSTGHGYTFGSGTRLTVV.

The rearrangement links TRBV7-6 to TRBJ2-3; maybe TRBD2 (7 bases). This CDR3 is 16 amino acids long. Trimming shortened V by 3 bases and J by 5 bases, and 18 bases separated the two germline ends. Germline CDR1 and CDR2: SGHVS and FNYEAQ. The CDR3 sequence is CASSLGGARLGDTQYF. The CDR3 nucleotides read TGTGCCAGCAGCTTGGGGGGGGCCAGGTTAGGAGATACGCAGTATTTT.

The chain joins TRBV5-8 to TRBJ2-5, with D perhaps matching TRBD1 (5 bases). The V end was cut by 0 bases, the J end by 1 base, with 16 bases between. The germline gives CDR1 SGHTS, CDR2 YDEGEE. CDR3 length: 17 amino acids. The CDR3 here is CASSLEFREGAQETQYF. The CDR3 bases are TGTGCCAGCAGCTTGGAGTTTAGGGAAGGGGCCCAAGAGACCCAGTACTTC.

The chain has TRBV6-1 and TRBJ2-7; 7 nucleotides line up with TRBD2. The ends lost 1 base at V and 1 base at J; junction bases unmatched: 4. This CDR3 is 15 amino acids long. Germline values: CDR1 MNHNS, CDR2 SASEGT. The CDR3 DNA sequence: TGTGCCAGCAGTGAAGTTGGGGGGGGATCCTACGAGCAGTACTTC. Translating it yields CASSEVGGGSYEQYF.

The chain uses TRBV5-1 and TRBJ2-2; possible D gene TRBD1, 5 bases. This CDR3 is 15 amino acids long. Trimming stripped 0 bases from V and 4 bases from J, with 10 bases between. CDR1 is SGHRS and CDR2 is YFSETQ in the germline V gene. In DNA, the CDR3 is TGCGCCAGCAGCTTGGAGCAGGGCAGCACCGGGGAGCTGTTTTTT. It is translated as CASSLEQGSTGELFF.

J is TRBJ2-3 and V is TRBV12-3 or TRBV12-4; D unresolved. CDR3 length: 13 amino acids. V dropped 2 bases and J dropped 1 base, with 4 bases sitting between them. The CDR3 loop reads CASSLSGTDTQYF. CDR3 coding DNA: TGTGCCAGCAGTTTATCAGGCACAGATACGCAGTATTTT.

The gene calls are TRBV6-5 and TRBJ2-7, with 8 bases that match TRBD1. The CDR3 spans 15 residues. After removal of 8 bases from V and 4 bases from J, the junction contained 13 bases not matched to a gene. Germline V gene sequence: CDR1 MNHEY, CDR2 SVGAGI. CDR3 in DNA: TGTGCCAGCCGGGGAGGACAGGGAGAAAGGTACGAGCAGTACTTC. As protein: CASRGGQGERYEQYF.

The rearrangement joins TRBV18 to TRBJ2-7, with D perhaps TRBD2 (6 bases). The V gene's germline CDR1 is KGHSH and CDR2 LQKENI. V gave up 4 bases and J gave up 5 bases, with 6 bases separating them. The CDR3 loop spans 11 amino acids. CDR3 nucleotides: TGTGCCAGCTCACGGGGGGACGAGCAGTACTTC. This encodes CASSRGDEQYF.

This clone has only one observation. The chain recombines TRBV19 with TRBJ1-5, with no clear D. Germline V CDR1 and CDR2: LNHDA, SQIVND (reference sequence). V was clipped by 5 bases and J by 7 bases, with 18 bases between them. CDR3 length: 15 amino acids. CDR3 in amino acids: CASSLTGSFGQPQHF. As DNA, the CDR3 is TGTGCCAGTAGTCTTACCGGGTCTTTCGGGCAGCCCCAGCATTTT.

This clone was detected a few times. This chain connects TRBV25-1 to TRBJ2-1; a possible D gene is TRBD1 (6 bases). The CDR3 contains 14 residues. The ends were cut back, 5 bases at V and 10 bases at J, with 18 bases in the middle. CDR1 is MGHDK, CDR2 SYGVNS, per germline. This CDR3 reads CASSHNRDGIEQFF. The CDR3 DNA reads TGTGCCAGCAGTCACAACAGGGACGGGATAGAGCAGTTCTTC.

The V gene is TRBV18, the J gene TRBJ1-2; 8 bases line up with TRBD1. The CDR3 is made up of 14 amino acids. V shed 2 bases and J 8 bases; nucleotides not matched to a gene: 7. Germline CDR1 is KGHSH and CDR2 is LQKENI. CDR3 coding DNA: TGTGCCAGCTCACCATCGGACAGGGTAGGGGGCTACACCTTC. Its protein product is CASSPSDRVGGYTF.

The V gene is TRBV7-8, the J gene TRBJ2-7, with 7 bases lining up with TRBD2. Germline loops: CDR1 SGHVS, CDR2 FQNEAQ. V lost 5 bases and J lost 0; bases outside the gene matches: 7. This CDR3 is built from 15 residues. This chain's CDR3 is CASSLWGDYSYEQYF. DNA for the CDR3: TGTGCCAGCAGCCTCTGGGGGGACTACTCCTACGAGCAGTACTTC.

The chain has TRBV6-5 and TRBJ1-4; TRBD1 agrees at 7 bases. Trimming cost V 6 bases and J 3 bases; bases outside gene matches: 7. The CDR3 extends over 15 amino acids. The germline CDR1 and CDR2 sequences are MNHEY and SVGAGI. The CDR3 DNA reads TGTGCCAGCAGGGCGGACAGGACTCCTAATGAAAAACTGTTTTTT. This codes for CASRADRTPNEKLFF.

The chain employs TRBV5-1 and TRBJ2-7, with 14 positions matching TRBD2. CDR1 SGHRS and CDR2 YFSETQ come from the germline V gene. The junction had 5 bases not matched to a gene; V was cut back by 5 bases and J by 4 bases. CDR3 length: 15 residues. CDR3 sequence: CASREGLAGGYEQYF. CDR3 nucleotides: TGCGCCAGCAGGGAAGGACTAGCGGGGGGATACGAGCAGTACTTC.

The chain's CDR3 is CASSWFTSGGNNEQFF. The CDR3 nucleotides read TGTGCCAGCAGTTGGTTTACTAGCGGGGGGAACAATGAGCAGTTCTTC. The genes are TRBV6-2 or TRBV6-3 and TRBJ2-1, with 12 bases matching TRBD2. Trimming at V came to 4 bases and at J to 5 bases, leaving 6 bases not matched to a gene. Per germline, CDR1 MNHEY and CDR2 SVGEGT. This CDR3 has 16 residues.

The chain is built from TRBV1 and TRBJ2-1; TRBD2, the table's D call, lacks a check against the DNA. TRBV1 is listed as a pseudogene. This CDR3 spans 15 amino acids. CDR3 loop: CTSSVASGGVIEQFF. DNA for the CDR3: TGCACCAGCAGCGTGGCTAGCGGGGGGGTTATTGAGCAGTTCTTC.

V gene TRBV7-9 combines with J gene TRBJ1-2; D gene unclear. The CDR3 covers 13 residues. Per the germline V gene, CDR1 is SEHNR and CDR2 is FQNEAQ (reference sequence). Trimming removed 2 bases at V and 8 bases at J, with 12 bases between. CDR3 nucleotides: TGTGCCAGCAGCTTACCCCCGGGTGACGGCTACACCTTC. Translating gives CASSLPPGDGYTF.

The sample holds a few counts of this clone. J is TRBJ2-3 and V is TRBV11-2; TRBD2 agrees at 15 bases. After removal of 1 base from V and 1 base from J, the junction contained 3 bases not matched to a gene. This CDR3 region has 18 residues. From germline, CDR1 is SGHAT and CDR2 FQNNGV. Here the CDR3 DNA reads TGTGCCAGCAGCTTAGGGGGACTAGCGGGGGGCCGCACAGATACGCAGTATTTT. Its translation is CASSLGGLAGGRTDTQYF.

The rearrangement uses TRBV15 and TRBJ2-1; 8 nucleotides match TRBD2. The germline V gene has CDR1 LNHNV and CDR2 YYDKDF (reference sequence). The CDR3 totals 20 residues. The trim removed 2 bases at V and 0 bases at J, leaving 15 bases unmatched. The CDR3 loop is CATSRFLRTSLDGSYNEQFF. For the CDR3, the DNA is TGTGCCACCAGCAGATTCCTTAGGACTAGCCTAGATGGCTCCTACAATGAGCAGTTCTTC.